This T cell receptor (beta chain) derives from a study of cytomegalovirus exposure and HLA in healthy donors. Whole-study context: An earlier analysis found fewer than 140 million unique TCR beta sequences from approximately 190 million T cells.

This clone showed up just once. V shed 4 bases, J shed 7 bases, and the junction held 4 bases outside the gene matches. Looked up from germline, CDR1 is SGHRS and CDR2 is YFSETQ. CDR3 length: 13 amino acids. Primers for the PCR totalled 60 Vbeta and 13 Jbeta. Generated by immunoSEQ multiplex PCR, the TCRdb table keeps only in-frame clones and is missing some. The data show approximately 110,000 clones, approximately 80% seen once. The sample consisted of PBMCs. The chain couples TRBV5-1 to TRBJ1-1, with 10 bases lining up with TRBD1. The sequence derives from a man aged 35-49 years in good health and CMV-seronegative. The CDR3 loop is CASSRDRGREAFF. The CDR3 coding sequence is TGCGCCAGCAGCCGCGACAGGGGGCGTGAAGCTTTCTTT.